The TCR beta chain under discussion was sequenced for a study of blood T cell repertoires in COVID-19. For the study at large: Specimens from acute and convalescent COVID-19 originated in the United States, Italy and Spain. T cells, B-cell-depleted T cells, or PBMCs supplied cDNA or gDNA.

As handled by the study authors: Nucleated cell counts were estimated from reference gene primer amplification. Profiled with immunoSEQ multiplex PCR; TCRdb holds only in-frame clones, not every one. V and J calls and clone size are those listed in that table; D and trimming were worked out from the DNA. Of roughly 200,000 clones in the sample, approximately 86% were seen once. Trimming removed 7 bases at V and 2 bases at J, with 17 bases between. The CDR3 has 15 amino acids. Germline V CDR1 and CDR2: LGHNT, FRNRAP. The chain recombines TRBV12-5 with TRBJ2-5; D is possibly TRBD1 (5 bases). Material: peripheral blood. The clonotype was recovered from a man aged 55 to 70 with acute or convalescent COVID-19. CDR3 loop: CASAWGGNLQETQYF. The CDR3 DNA follows: TGTGCTAGTGCCTGGGGCGGAAACCTTCAAGAGACCCAGTACTTC.